Given below is one T cell receptor (beta chain) in context. This clonotype was detected ten times or more. Its cognate antigen has yet to be identified. No base qualities exist here, and no much larger clone lies one base off it. The record originates from a study of T-cell memory formation after mild COVID-19 (dated by TCRdb to the early 2020s). Context from the whole study: TCR sequence clusters from the two donors were largely donor specific. In a couple of donors, T-cell clones that expanded and contracted after mild COVID-19 were followed by sequencing TCRalpha and TCRbeta repertoires longitudinally. The cohort comprised two young, previously healthy adult volunteers, one female and one male.

Summary of the overall study and its limitations: The study included only a couple of mild cases, and larger cohorts that include severe cases with pre-infection samples were judged to be necessary. Contracting CD4+ clones were found mainly in CM and EM memory subsets, while CD8+ clones were enriched in EMRA. From day 15 to 85, contracting clones showed balanced CD4/CD8 phenotypes, whereas a second wave of clones that expanded from day 15 to 37 leaned towards CD4+. SARS-CoV-2 specificity was not confirmed for the second-wave clones peaking on day 37. The detection of some responding clones in pre-infection memory suggests that pre-existing cross-reactive memory T cells joined the SARS-CoV-2 response.

Ficoll-Paque density gradient centrifugation was the method used to isolate PBMCs. Unmatched junction bases come to 13, with V trimmed by 5 bases and J by 5 bases. From the cysteine up to the phenylalanine, the CDR3 has a length of 16 residues. Here the CDR3 DNA is all that survives: 48 bases in frame from base 1. The germline V gene provides CDR1 SGHTA and CDR2 FQGTGA. The sample was run on an Illumina NovaSeq 6000. TCRalpha and TCRbeta cDNA libraries were constructed by 5'RACE with constant-segment primers, with sample barcodes and unique molecular identifiers being introduced. RNA was extracted from every sample with Trizol reagent. The libraries were amplified in two PCR steps, and the second step added a second sample barcode and Illumina TruSeq adapters. Libraries were sequenced on an Illumina NovaSeq with 2 x 150 bp paired-end reads. The study's processing was this. The reads were demultiplexed and collapsed into UMI-guided consensus sequences using migec v1.2.7. Using mixcr v2.1.11, UMI consensuses were aligned to TRA and TRB V and J templates and then assembled into clonotypes. A clonotype was counted as expanded or contracted only when both edgeR and NoisET called the clonotype significant, with the noise models trained on biological replicates. edgeR calls used a false discovery rate-adjusted p below 0.01 and a log2 fold-change threshold of 1. PCA with hierarchical clustering of max-normalized trajectories of the 1000 most abundant clonotypes was used as exploratory dynamics analysis. Separately sequenced CD4+ and CD8+ repertoires were used to assign a CD4 or CD8 phenotype to each responding clone. The public reads were reanalyzed by TCRdb: fastp trimming at Q25, MiXCR alignment, in-frame beta chains only. Records with the same CDR3 protein are collapsed into one entry carrying the most frequent genes and DNA. The V and J calls and clone size come from TCRdb's table, not from the authors' own analysis. For this sample the table gives 30,000 to 40,000 distinct CDR3 sequences, of which about an eighth were detected only once. The ten biggest clones cover 25% to 30% of the sample.

The origin of this receptor is a man aged 18-30 years who had mild COVID-19 (a few samples of this study predate the infection). The sample titles of this study are shuffled in the database, so cell type and time point are left out; the donor was told from shared clones. Sample: PBMCs or a T cell subset sorted from them (not recorded which). The chain couples TRBV7-3 to TRBJ2-5; 8 central nucleotides agree with TRBD2. For the CDR3, the sequence is CASSATSTGGAETQYF. The nucleotide sequence reads TGTGCCAGCAGCGCCACTTCTACGGGGGGGGCTGAGACCCAGTACTTC.